Listed below are T cell receptor beta chains from one sample, sequenced in a study of T cell responses to AZD1222 COVID-19 vaccine. Some clones are missing from TCRdb's copy, which holds only in-frame ones; the method was immunoSEQ multiplex PCR. The table includes approximately 88,000 clones, just over 90% detected once. Sequences were derived from peripheral blood, sampled 28 days after the second AZD1222 dose. These TCRs come from an adult who received the AZD1222 COVID-19 vaccine. Both conserved end residues are part of each CDR3. The order of the fields is clone size, J gene, CDR3 length, V gene, D gene, CDR3 protein, CDR3 DNA. A D gene is named only where the DNA matches it firmly. Where a row states a size, it is once, few, many or the class of an expanded clone; other rows omit it.

clone_size: NA; j_call: TRBJ1-2; cdr3_length: 13; v_call: TRBV19; d_call: NA; cdr3_aa: CASSIRGVEGYTF; cdr3_nt: TGTGCCAGTAGTATACGTGGTGTCGAGGGCTACACCTTC
clone_size: NA; j_call: TRBJ1-2; cdr3_length: 18; v_call: TRBV5-4; d_call: TRBD1; cdr3_aa: CASSLAYSSNRGQEGYTF; cdr3_nt: TGTGCCAGCAGCTTGGCCTATTCTAGTAACAGGGGGCAGGAAGGCTACACCTTC
clone_size: NA; j_call: TRBJ2-7; cdr3_length: 13; v_call: TRBV11-2; d_call: NA; cdr3_aa: CASSHRFSHEQYF; cdr3_nt: TGTGCCAGCAGCCACCGGTTTAGCCACGAGCAGTACTTC
clone_size: NA; j_call: TRBJ1-2; cdr3_length: 16; v_call: TRBV5-5; d_call: NA; cdr3_aa: CASSPGGDHPNYGYTF; cdr3_nt: TGTGCCAGCAGCCCGGGGGGGGACCATCCGAACTATGGCTACACCTTC
clone_size: NA; j_call: TRBJ1-2; cdr3_length: 16; v_call: TRBV5-1; d_call: TRBD1; cdr3_aa: CASSTPTGENRDGYTF; cdr3_nt: TGCGCCAGCAGCACACCGACAGGGGAGAATAGGGATGGCTACACCTTC
clone_size: NA; j_call: TRBJ1-1; cdr3_length: 14; v_call: TRBV5-4; d_call: NA; cdr3_aa: CASSFPGMNTEAFF; cdr3_nt: TGTGCCAGCAGCTTTCCAGGGATGAACACTGAAGCTTTCTTT
clone_size: NA; j_call: TRBJ2-7; cdr3_length: 15; v_call: TRBV20-1; d_call: NA; cdr3_aa: CSASAAGVGGYEQYF; cdr3_nt: TGCAGTGCTAGTGCGGCTGGGGTTGGAGGCTACGAGCAGTACTTC
clone_size: NA; j_call: TRBJ2-7; cdr3_length: 14; v_call: TRBV28; d_call: NA; cdr3_aa: CASSPPRGSYEQYF; cdr3_nt: TGTGCCAGCAGTCCTCCCCGCGGTTCCTACGAGCAGTACTTC
clone_size: NA; j_call: TRBJ1-6; cdr3_length: 15; v_call: TRBV11-2; d_call: NA; cdr3_aa: CASSLVVGSNSPLHF; cdr3_nt: TGTGCCAGCAGCTTAGTTGTGGGGTCCAATTCACCCCTCCACTTT
clone_size: NA; j_call: TRBJ1-2; cdr3_length: 14; v_call: TRBV9; d_call: TRBD1; cdr3_aa: CASSPQGGSYGYTF; cdr3_nt: TGTGCCAGCAGCCCCCAGGGGGGGAGCTATGGCTACACCTTC
clone_size: NA; j_call: TRBJ2-1; cdr3_length: 18; v_call: TRBV18; d_call: NA; cdr3_aa: CASSPPGGGTSSYNEQFF; cdr3_nt: TGTGCCAGCTCACCACCAGGCGGGGGCACTAGCTCCTACAATGAGCAGTTCTTC
clone_size: once; j_call: TRBJ2-7; cdr3_length: 15; v_call: TRBV27; d_call: NA; cdr3_aa: CASSTWTDPAGEQYF; cdr3_nt: TGTGCCAGCAGTACCTGGACAGACCCAGCGGGCGAGCAGTACTTC
clone_size: NA; j_call: TRBJ2-6; cdr3_length: 15; v_call: TRBV2; d_call: NA; cdr3_aa: CASSGRPSGANVLTF; cdr3_nt: TGTGCCAGCAGTGGCCGCCCCTCTGGGGCCAACGTCCTGACTTTC
clone_size: NA; j_call: TRBJ1-1; cdr3_length: 14; v_call: TRBV19; d_call: NA; cdr3_aa: CASSIVAANTEAFF; cdr3_nt: TGTGCCAGTAGTATAGTAGCGGCGAACACTGAAGCTTTCTTT
clone_size: NA; j_call: TRBJ1-2; cdr3_length: 13; v_call: TRBV5-1; d_call: NA; cdr3_aa: CASSPQGSYGYTF; cdr3_nt: TGCGCCAGCAGCCCTCAGGGGTCCTATGGCTACACCTTC
clone_size: NA; j_call: TRBJ1-1; cdr3_length: 13; v_call: TRBV5-1; d_call: NA; cdr3_aa: CASSMVGNTEAFF; cdr3_nt: TGCGCCAGCAGTATGGTGGGGAACACTGAAGCTTTCTTT
clone_size: NA; j_call: TRBJ1-1; cdr3_length: 16; v_call: TRBV18; d_call: NA; cdr3_aa: CASSPVGGAWDTEAFF; cdr3_nt: TGTGCCAGCTCACCAGTTGGGGGAGCGTGGGACACTGAAGCTTTCTTT
clone_size: NA; j_call: TRBJ2-2; cdr3_length: 15; v_call: TRBV5-8; d_call: TRBD1; cdr3_aa: CASSLLRGHTGELFF; cdr3_nt: TGTGCCAGCAGCTTGCTCAGGGGGCACACCGGGGAGCTGTTTTTT
clone_size: NA; j_call: TRBJ1-5; cdr3_length: 13; v_call: TRBV6-5; d_call: NA; cdr3_aa: CASRPQSHQPQHF; cdr3_nt: TGTGCCAGCAGACCTCAGTCCCATCAGCCCCAGCATTTT
clone_size: NA; j_call: TRBJ1-5; cdr3_length: 14; v_call: TRBV5-1; d_call: NA; cdr3_aa: CASSLGPSNQPQHF; cdr3_nt: TGCGCCAGCAGCTTAGGCCCGAGCAATCAGCCCCAGCATTTT